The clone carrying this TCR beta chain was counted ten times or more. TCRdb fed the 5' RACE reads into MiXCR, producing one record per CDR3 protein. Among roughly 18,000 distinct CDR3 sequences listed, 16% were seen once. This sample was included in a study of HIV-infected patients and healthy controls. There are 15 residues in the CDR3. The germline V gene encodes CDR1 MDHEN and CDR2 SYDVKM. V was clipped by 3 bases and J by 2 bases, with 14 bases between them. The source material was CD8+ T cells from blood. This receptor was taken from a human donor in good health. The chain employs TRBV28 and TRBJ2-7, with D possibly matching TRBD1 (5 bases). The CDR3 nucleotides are TGTGCCAGCAGTTTTCCAGGACAAGACCCCTACGAGCAGTACTTC. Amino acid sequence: CASSFPGQDPYEQYF. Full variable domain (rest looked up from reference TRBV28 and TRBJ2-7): DVKVTQSSRYLVKRTGEKVFLECVQDMDHENMFWYRQDPGLGLRLIYFSYDVKMKEKGDIPEGYSVSREKKERFSLILESASTNQTSMYLCASSFPGQDPYEQYFGPGTRLTVT.